This T cell receptor (beta chain) was found in a study of T cells in Graves' hyperthyroidism and ophthalmopathy. This clonotype has more than one count but fewer than ten. It was RNA transcripts that yielded the amplified TCR beta CDR3 regions. The HTBI primer set was used in a first-round RT-PCR of the TCR CDR3. TCRdb processed the multiplex PCR reads anew with MiXCR; each CDR3 protein has one entry. The repertoire holds roughly 700,000 distinct CDR3 sequences, 17% seen once, with 15% to 18% in the top ten. With 3 bases removed from V and 4 bases from J, the gap between germline ends came to 18 bases. Germline values: CDR1 LNHDA, CDR2 SQIVND (reference sequence). The CDR3 spans 16 residues.

The chain has TRBV19 and TRBJ1-1; TRBD1 might be the D (6 bases). The source of this sequence is a man aged 50-59 years with Graves' hyperthyroidism. Sequencing input: blood. CDR3 region: CASSMYSRGDFTEAFF. The DNA of the CDR3 is TGTGCCAGTAGTATGTACTCCAGGGGAGATTTCACTGAAGCTTTCTTT. The complete variable domain, with remaining parts taken from reference TRBV19 and TRBJ1-1, reads DGGITQSPKYLFRKEGQNVTLSCEQNLNHDAMYWYRQDPGQGLRLIYYSQIVNDFQKGDIAEGYSVSREKKESFPLTVTSAQKNPTAFYLCASSMYSRGDFTEAFFGQGTRLTVV.